This T cell receptor beta chain was identified in a study of shared clonotypes between healthy human individuals. The method was immunoSEQ multiplex PCR; TCRdb's version includes in-frame clones alone and lacks a portion of them. The repertoire holds approximately 2,200,000 clones, with about 93% as singletons. Terminally differentiated effector memory CD45RA+ cells were excluded from the naive CD8 cells, which were CD45RO-negative and positively selected for CCR7. V lost 6 bases and J lost 7, with 16 bases in between. Germline lookup yields CDR1 MDHEN and CDR2 SYDVKM. This CDR3 contains 14 residues.

This sequence originates from a man aged 18-30 years in good health. Some clones in this sample may be carry-over from other donors' samples. Material: naive CD8+ T cells from PBMCs. This sequence joins TRBV28 and TRBJ2-1; tentative D call: TRBD1 (7 bases). The CDR3 DNA is TGTGCCAGCAGCCTAGCGACAGGGATTAATGAGCAGTTCTTC. This translates into CASSLATGINEQFF.